This T cell receptor beta chain was profiled in a study of blood T cell repertoires in COVID-19. Overall study context: Specimens from acute and convalescent COVID-19 originated in the United States, Italy and Spain.

Authors' processing steps: For nucleated cells, counts were estimated from reference gene primer amplification. Some clones are missing from TCRdb's copy, which holds only in-frame ones; the method was immunoSEQ multiplex PCR. V and J calls and clone size are as listed in that table; D and trimming were resolved from the DNA. The sample lists 250,000 or so clones; around 86% were seen once. Germline lookup yields CDR1 SEHNR and CDR2 FQNEAQ (reference sequence). This CDR3 region has 12 residues. The V and J ends lost 5 bases and 4 bases respectively, with 8 bases between them. This sequence joins TRBV7-9 and TRBJ1-2; a possible D gene is TRBD1 (6 bases). Material: peripheral blood. The sequence came from a woman aged 70 to 79 with active or convalescent COVID-19. The CDR3 region has the DNA TGTGCCAGCAGCGGACAGTTCTATGGCTACACCTTC. It specifies CASSGQFYGYTF.